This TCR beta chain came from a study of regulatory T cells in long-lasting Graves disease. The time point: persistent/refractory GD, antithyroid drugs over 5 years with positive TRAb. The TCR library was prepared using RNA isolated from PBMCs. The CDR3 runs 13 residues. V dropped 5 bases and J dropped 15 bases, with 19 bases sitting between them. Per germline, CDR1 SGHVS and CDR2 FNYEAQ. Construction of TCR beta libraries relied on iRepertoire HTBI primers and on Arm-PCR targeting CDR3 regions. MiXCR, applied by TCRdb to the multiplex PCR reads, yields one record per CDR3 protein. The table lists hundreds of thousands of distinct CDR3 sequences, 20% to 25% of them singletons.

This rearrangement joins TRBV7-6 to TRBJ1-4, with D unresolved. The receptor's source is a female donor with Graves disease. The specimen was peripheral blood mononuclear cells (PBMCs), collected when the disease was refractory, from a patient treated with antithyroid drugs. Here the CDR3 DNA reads TGTGCCAGCAGCCTGACACCGGATCAAAAGGTGTTTTTT. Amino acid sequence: CASSLTPDQKVFF.